This TCR beta chain was recovered during a study of cytomegalovirus exposure and HLA in healthy donors. Study-level points and caveats: There were reportedly fewer N-insertions in an Asian-associated ancestry cluster than the roughly 670-donor mean, in a later analysis.

Comment on this clone: Its antigen is as yet unknown.

This CDR3 is built from 16 residues. Unmatched junction bases numbered 9, after V lost 0 bases and J lost 6 bases. Germline assignment: CDR1 MNHEY and CDR2 SVGAGI. Primers: 60 Vbeta forward and 13 Jbeta reverse. Measured with immunoSEQ multiplex PCR; TCRdb has only the in-frame clones, and not every one. The sample has 150,000 or so clones, and its top ten clones hold around 1.5%. The sequenced material came from PBMCs. The chain combines TRBV6-5 with TRBJ1-2, with 8 bases matching TRBD1. The receptor's source is a woman in her 50s in good health and CMV-seronegative. CDR3: CASSYSIGAGGDGYTF. The CDR3 DNA reads as TGTGCCAGCAGTTACTCGATTGGGGCAGGGGGCGATGGCTACACCTTC.